A single sample is the source of the 32 T cell receptor beta chains below, sequenced in a study of cytomegalovirus exposure and HLA in healthy donors. Vbeta (60) and Jbeta (13) primers were used in the PCR. Assay used: immunoSEQ multiplex PCR; TCRdb lists only in-frame clones, some missing. The table has 30,000 to 50,000 clones, approximately 63% seen once. The sample consisted of PBMCs. The receptors were sampled from a middle-aged man in good health and CMV-seronegative.

This chain connects TRBV2 to TRBJ2-7; 9 bases map to TRBD1. In germline, CDR1 is SNHLY, CDR2 FYNNEI. The CDR3 loop spans 12 amino acids. The J segment lost 7 bases and the V segment lost 6 bases, leaving 4 bases of the junction unmatched. The CDR3 sequence: CASSLDRGEQYF. CDR3 DNA sequence: TGTGCCAGCAGCCTGGACAGGGGAGAGCAGTACTTC.

This chain connects TRBV7-2 to TRBJ1-6; weak D call: TRBD1 (6 bases). The CDR3 runs to 17 residues. From germline, CDR1 is SGHTA and CDR2 FQGNSA. V lost 4 bases to trimming and J lost 2 bases, with 15 bases between them. CDR3 DNA: TGTGCCAGCAGCTCCAGGGGAGGGCAGGCCTATAATTCACCCCTCCACTTT. The encoded protein is CASSSRGGQAYNSPLHF.

This clone has a single count. V usage is TRBV7-8 and J usage is TRBJ1-5, with D perhaps matching TRBD1 (5 bases). V shed 5 bases and J shed 3 bases, with 14 bases lying between them. This CDR3 is 15 amino acids long. Germline assignment: CDR1 SGHVS and CDR2 FQNEAQ. The CDR3: CASSRDLTFNQPQHF. The CDR3 DNA sequence: TGTGCCAGCAGCCGGGACTTAACTTTCAATCAGCCCCAGCATTTT. Full variable domain (outside the CDR3, taken from reference TRBV7-8 and TRBJ1-5): GAGVSQSPRYKVAKRGQDVALRCDPISGHVSLFWYQQALGQGPEFLTYFQNEAQLDKSGLPSDRFFAERPEGSVSTLKIQRTQQEDSAVYLCASSRDLTFNQPQHFGDGTRLSIL.

This clone was recorded a few times. The rearrangement links TRBV2 to TRBJ1-4; 9 nucleotides line up with TRBD1. The germline gives CDR1 SNHLY, CDR2 FYNNEI. V trimming: 8 bases; J trimming: 0 bases; junction bases outside the gene matches: 7. The CDR3 length is 16 residues. The CDR3 nucleotides read TGTGCCAGCGGTTCGGGACAGGGTTCAACTAATGAAAAACTGTTTTTT. The encoded protein is CASGSGQGSTNEKLFF.

This clone came up a few times. As DNA, the CDR3 is TGTGCCAGCAGCCAACGAGGGTGGTATAATTCACCCCTCCACTTT. Its protein is CASSQRGWYNSPLHF. This sequence joins TRBV9 and TRBJ1-6; D not resolved. This CDR3 comprises 15 residues. Trimming took 4 bases from V and 4 from J, leaving 12 bases between them. Per germline, CDR1 SGDLS and CDR2 YYNGEE.

This sequence joins TRBV29-1 and TRBJ2-7, with D maybe TRBD1 (6 bases). Trimming took 6 bases from V and 6 from J, leaving 12 bases between them. This CDR3 is built from 11 residues. CDR1 SQVTM and CDR2 ANQGSEA come from the germline V gene. The CDR3 region is CSVARGSEQYF. The CDR3 DNA is TGCAGCGTCGCCAGGGGAAGCGAGCAGTACTTC.

This chain joins TRBV6-6 and TRBJ2-7; D possibly corresponds to TRBD2 (5 bases). Germline V gene lookup returns CDR1 MNHNY and CDR2 SVGAGI (reference sequence). The CDR3 consists of 16 residues. The V end lost 0 bases, the J end lost 0 bases, and 12 bases lay between the germline ends. The DNA for the CDR3 is TGTGCCAGCAGTTACTCGATGAGGACTTACTCCTACGAGCAGTACTTC. Translating gives CASSYSMRTYSYEQYF.

V gene TRBV7-9 combines with J gene TRBJ2-7, with a tentative D call TRBD1 (5 bases). The CDR3 extends over 14 amino acids. Trimming stripped 5 bases from V and 0 bases from J, with 11 bases between. Germline-derived CDR1 and CDR2 are SEHNR and FQNEAQ (reference sequence). The DNA of the CDR3 is TGTGCCAGCAGCCCACAGGCGTACTCCTACGAGCAGTACTTC. Protein product: CASSPQAYSYEQYF.

The V call is TRBV9, the J call TRBJ2-7; 7 bases fit TRBD1. Germline V lookup: CDR1 SGDLS, CDR2 YYNGEE. J was trimmed by 3 bases and V by 0 bases; bases with no gene match: 6. The length of the CDR3 is 15 residues. The chain's CDR3 is CASSVGPDRDYEQYF. The DNA for the CDR3 is TGTGCCAGCAGCGTAGGGCCCGACAGGGACTACGAGCAGTACTTC.

This rearrangement joins TRBV30 to TRBJ2-5; 7 positions match TRBD1. Germline CDR1 GTSNPN, CDR2 SVGIG (reference sequence). J was trimmed by 5 bases and V by 5 bases; bases with no gene match: 5. The CDR3 loop spans 12 amino acids. The CDR3 sequence is CAWGWDSETQYF. The CDR3, as DNA: TGTGCCTGGGGTTGGGACAGCGAGACCCAGTACTTC.

V and J are TRBV4-2 and TRBJ1-2; 7 bases align to TRBD1. CDR1 and CDR2 from the germline V gene are LGHNA and YNFKEQ. Trimming removed 0 bases from V and 4 bases from J; junction bases left unmatched: 5. This CDR3 comprises 15 residues. This CDR3 is CASSQDRGGGYGYTF. The CDR3 DNA sequence: TGTGCCAGCAGCCAAGACCGAGGGGGCGGCTATGGCTACACCTTC.

The chain couples TRBV9 to TRBJ2-7, with 8 bases matching TRBD1. This CDR3 spans 15 amino acids. J lost 5 bases, V lost 0 bases, and 7 bases had no gene match. Germline assignment: CDR1 SGDLS and CDR2 YYNGEE. The CDR3 sequence: CASSVEGRGPNEQYF. The CDR3 coding sequence is TGTGCCAGCAGCGTAGAAGGCAGGGGGCCCAACGAGCAGTACTTC.

This clone appeared once. The rearrangement links TRBV13 to TRBJ2-5; 12 bases are shared with TRBD2. The CDR3 totals 17 residues. From germline, CDR1 is PRHDT and CDR2 FYEKMQ (reference sequence). After removal of 3 bases from V and 0 bases from J, the junction contained 5 bases not matched to a gene. The DNA of the CDR3 is TGTGCCAGCAGCTTTGGGCTAGCGGGGGGGGACCAAGAGACCCAGTACTTC. It translates to CASSFGLAGGDQETQYF.

This clone came up once. The V gene is TRBV4-1, the J gene TRBJ2-5, with TRBD2 identical over 11 bases. The J call may be incorrect, as the DNA end agrees better with TRBJ2-7. The CDR3 has 16 amino acids. In germline, CDR1 is MGHRA, CDR2 YSYEKL. CDR3 sequence (DNA): TGCGCCAGCAGCCAAGACGGGACTAGCGGAACCTACGAGCAGTACTTC. Amino acids: CASSQDGTSGTYEQYF.

The V and J genes are TRBV28 and TRBJ2-5; D might be TRBD1 (5 bases). Per the germline V gene, CDR1 is MDHEN and CDR2 is SYDVKM. This CDR3 contains 13 residues. The ends were cut back, 5 bases at V and 0 bases at J, with 7 bases in the middle. The CDR3 loop reads CASSAGYQETQYF. Here the CDR3 DNA reads TGTGCCAGCAGTGCAGGGTACCAAGAGACCCAGTACTTC.

The rearrangement joins TRBV27 to TRBJ2-7; tentatively, D is TRBD2 (5 bases). This CDR3 contains 12 residues. V lost 4 bases, J lost 5 bases, and 9 bases lay in between. Germline V gene sequence: CDR1 MNHEY, CDR2 SMNVEV (reference sequence). CDR3 residues: CASSSGLDEQYF. CDR3 nucleotide sequence: TGTGCCAGCAGTTCTGGACTCGACGAGCAGTACTTC.

The chain combines TRBV5-6 with TRBJ2-7; 8 bases match TRBD1. V shed 2 bases and J 0 bases; nucleotides not matched to a gene: 4. Germline-derived CDR1 and CDR2 are SGHDT and YYEEEE. CDR3 length: 15 amino acids. CDR3 in DNA: TGTGCCAGCAGCTTCTGGGACAGGAACTCCTACGAGCAGTACTTC. Its protein is CASSFWDRNSYEQYF.

This chain links TRBV20-1 with TRBJ2-3; D perhaps matches TRBD1 (7 bases). Trimming removed 5 bases from V and 10 bases from J, with 13 bases in between. Germline CDR1 DFQATT, CDR2 SNEGSKA (reference sequence). This CDR3 spans 11 amino acids. CDR3 in DNA: TGCAGTGCTGGCGGGACAGCTGCGCAGTATTTT. Translated: CSAGGTAAQYF.

The rearrangement links TRBV2 to TRBJ2-7; TRBD1 matches at 10 bases. CDR3 length: 15 amino acids. Per germline, CDR1 SNHLY and CDR2 FYNNEI. Losses at the gene ends were 4 bases for V and 5 bases for J; bases not matched to a gene: 8. CDR3 nucleotides: TGTGCCAGCAGTGCGGACAGGGGGTTGTCCCACGAGCAGTACTTC. This gives the protein CASSADRGLSHEQYF.

V is TRBV6-5 and J is TRBJ1-2, with D perhaps matching TRBD1 (6 bases). Germline CDR1 and CDR2: MNHEY and SVGAGI. Trimming shortened V by 0 bases and J by 8 bases, and 16 bases separated the two germline ends. The CDR3 length is 15 residues. The CDR3 reads CASSYSIGGVSGYTF. In DNA, the CDR3 is TGTGCCAGCAGTTACTCTATAGGGGGGGTCAGCGGCTACACCTTC.

V and J are TRBV7-2 and TRBJ1-5; 9 bases map to TRBD1. Germline V CDR1 and CDR2: SGHTA, FQGNSA. Germline trimming cut 5 bases from V and 5 bases from J; bases unmatched to any gene: 10. The CDR3 has 16 amino acids. The CDR3 bases are TGTGCCAGCAGCCACCGTACAGGGGGCGGTTATCAGCCCCAGCATTTT. Protein: CASSHRTGGGYQPQHF.

V usage is TRBV6-6 and J usage is TRBJ2-3; possible D gene TRBD1, 6 bases. The CDR3 consists of 13 residues. Between the trimmed V and J ends, which lost 7 bases and 3 bases, there was a span of 11 bases. Germline-derived CDR1 and CDR2 are MNHNY and SVGAGI (reference sequence). CDR3 coding DNA: TGTGCCAGCAAGGACAGAATTACAGATACGCAGTATTTT. Translation gives CASKDRITDTQYF.

This rearrangement joins TRBV4-2 to TRBJ1-3; D uncertain. With 7 bases removed from V and 2 bases from J, the gap between germline ends came to 9 bases. Per the germline V gene, CDR1 is LGHNA and CDR2 is YNFKEQ. CDR3 size: 13 residues. The CDR3 DNA follows: TGTGCCAGCAACGAGAGGGCTGGAAACACCATATATTTT. Residues: CASNERAGNTIYF.

The V gene is TRBV6-1, the J gene TRBJ1-5; D remains ambiguous. V shed 4 bases and J shed 3 bases, with 13 bases lying between them. The CDR3 runs to 15 residues. Germline values: CDR1 MNHNS, CDR2 SASEGT. The CDR3 DNA reads as TGTGCCAGCAGTGCTGTCTCGGGAGCCAATCAGCCCCAGCATTTT. Amino acids: CASSAVSGANQPQHF.

The chain has TRBV20-1 and TRBJ1-1; maybe TRBD1 (5 bases). CDR1 DFQATT and CDR2 SNEGSKA come from the germline V gene (reference sequence). This CDR3 is built from 11 residues. V lost 3 bases to trimming and J lost 10 bases, with 12 bases between them. The CDR3 loop is CSARGGDRAFF. The DNA for the CDR3 is TGCAGTGCTAGGGGGGGGGATCGAGCTTTCTTT.

V gene TRBV7-8 combines with J gene TRBJ2-7; 7 positions match TRBD1. Germline CDR1 SGHVS, CDR2 FQNEAQ. The CDR3 is 16 amino acids. Trimming removed 3 bases from V and 0 bases from J; junction bases left unmatched: 8. The CDR3 here is CASSFLGTESSYEQYF. CDR3 bases: TGTGCCAGCAGCTTCCTTGGGACAGAAAGCTCCTACGAGCAGTACTTC.

In this sample, this clone turned up a few times. The chain uses TRBV6-5 and TRBJ1-2; 11 positions agree with TRBD1. The germline CDR1 and CDR2 sequences are MNHEY and SVGAGI. The CDR3 consists of 14 residues. Trimming removed 4 bases from V and 8 bases from J; junction bases left unmatched: 6. The CDR3 here is CASSLGQGAGGYTF. The DNA of the CDR3 is TGTGCCAGCAGTTTAGGACAGGGGGCTGGCGGCTACACCTTC.

This clone occurred a few times. The chain uses TRBV4-3 and TRBJ1-1, with 7 bases matching TRBD1. Trimming at V came to 3 bases and at J to 5 bases, leaving 3 bases not matched to a gene. The CDR3 loop spans 13 amino acids. Germline loops: CDR1 LGHNA, CDR2 YSLEER. The DNA for the CDR3 is TGCGCCAGCAGCCAGCAACAGGGGACTGAAGCTTTCTTT. This sequence encodes CASSQQQGTEAFF.

This chain uses TRBV5-1 with TRBJ2-2; 7 bases map to TRBD2. CDR1 is SGHRS, CDR2 YFSETQ, per germline. V gave up 3 bases and J gave up 2 bases; unmatched junction bases: 7. CDR3 length: 16 amino acids. The CDR3 is CASSSVAGDNTGELFF. The DNA of the CDR3 is TGCGCCAGCAGCTCCGTCGCGGGGGATAACACCGGGGAGCTGTTTTTT.

The chain has TRBV4-3 and TRBJ2-4; TRBD2 aligns across 9 bases. The CDR3 is made up of 17 amino acids. CDR1 and CDR2 (germline): LGHNA, YSLEER. The junction had 5 bases not matched to a gene; V was cut back by 0 bases and J by 2 bases. The CDR3 region has the DNA TGCGCCAGCAGCCAAGACTCAGCGGGGGGCACCAAAAACATTCAGTACTTC. It encodes CASSQDSAGGTKNIQYF.

This clone is medium-sized. The chain couples TRBV7-9 to TRBJ1-3; tentatively, D is TRBD1 (6 bases). V gave up 4 bases and J gave up 0 bases, with 16 bases separating them. Germline CDR1 reads SEHNR; CDR2 reads FQNEAQ (reference sequence). The CDR3 covers 17 residues. CDR3 DNA: TGTGCCAGCAGCTCGATTGGGGGCCCAGTCTCTGGAAACACCATATATTTT. It encodes CASSSIGGPVSGNTIYF.

This chain links TRBV10-3 with TRBJ2-7; tentatively, D is TRBD1 (5 bases). The CDR3 extends over 14 amino acids. V lost 6 bases, J lost 4 bases, and 16 bases lay in between. Germline V gives CDR1 ENHRY, CDR2 SYGVKD. The CDR3 region is CAISRVGRKYEQYF. The DNA of the CDR3 is TGTGCCATCAGCCGAGTGGGGCGCAAGTACGAGCAGTACTTC.